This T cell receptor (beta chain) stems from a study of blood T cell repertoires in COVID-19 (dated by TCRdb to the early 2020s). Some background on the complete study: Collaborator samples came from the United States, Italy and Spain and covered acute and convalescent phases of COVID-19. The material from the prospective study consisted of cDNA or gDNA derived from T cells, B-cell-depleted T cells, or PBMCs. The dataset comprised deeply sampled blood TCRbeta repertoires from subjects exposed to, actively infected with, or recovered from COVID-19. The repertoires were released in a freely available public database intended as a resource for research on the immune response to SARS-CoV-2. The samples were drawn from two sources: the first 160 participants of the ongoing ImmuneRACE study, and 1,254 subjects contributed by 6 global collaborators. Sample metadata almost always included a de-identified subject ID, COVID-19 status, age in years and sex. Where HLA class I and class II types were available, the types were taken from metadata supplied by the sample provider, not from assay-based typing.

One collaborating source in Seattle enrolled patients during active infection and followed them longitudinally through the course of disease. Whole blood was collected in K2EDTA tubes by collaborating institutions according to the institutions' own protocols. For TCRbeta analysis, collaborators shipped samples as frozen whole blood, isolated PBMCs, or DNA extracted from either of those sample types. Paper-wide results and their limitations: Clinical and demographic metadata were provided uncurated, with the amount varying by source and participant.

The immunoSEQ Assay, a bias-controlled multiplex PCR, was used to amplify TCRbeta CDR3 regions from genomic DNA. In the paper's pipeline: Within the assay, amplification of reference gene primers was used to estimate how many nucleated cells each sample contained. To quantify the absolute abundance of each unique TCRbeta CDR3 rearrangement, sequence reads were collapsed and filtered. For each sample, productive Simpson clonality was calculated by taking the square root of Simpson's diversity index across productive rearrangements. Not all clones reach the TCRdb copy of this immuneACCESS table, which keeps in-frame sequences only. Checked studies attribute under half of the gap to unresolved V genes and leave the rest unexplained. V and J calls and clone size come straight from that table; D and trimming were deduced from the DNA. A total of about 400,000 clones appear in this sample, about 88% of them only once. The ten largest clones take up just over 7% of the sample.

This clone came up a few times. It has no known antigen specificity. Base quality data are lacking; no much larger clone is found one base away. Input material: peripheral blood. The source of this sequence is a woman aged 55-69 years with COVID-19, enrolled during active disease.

The nucleotides read TGTGCCAGCAGCTTAGACTTATGGTCCGGGGAGCTGTTTTTT. Translated, this is CASSLDLWSGELFF. Rearrangement joined TRBV7-7 to TRBJ2-2; a confident D gene designation cannot be given. V was cut back by 1 base and J by 6 bases, leaving a gap of 9 bases between them. CDR1 SSHAT and CDR2 FNYEAQ were looked up in the germline V gene (reference sequence). CDR3 length: 14 amino acids, cysteine to phenylalanine. Only the CDR3 DNA stays, 42 bases, in frame from base 1. With the rest looked up from the reference TRBV7-7 and TRBJ2-2 genes rather than sequenced, the full variable domain is GAGVSQSPRYKVTKRGQDVTLRCDPISSHATLYWYQQALGQGPEFLTYFNYEAQPDKSGLPSDRFSAERPEGSISTLTIQRTEQRDSAMYRCASSLDLWSGELFFGEGSRLTVL.